The rows below give T cell receptor beta chains drawn from one sample of a study of healthy donors' naive CD4 and CD8 T cells. TCRdb used MiXCR to reprocess the reads, holding one entry per CDR3 protein. The sample consists of some 190,000 distinct CDR3 sequences, 74% of them appearing once. Sequencing was done on a sample of naive CD4+ and CD8+ T cells sorted from blood, pooled from several donors. Receptors were obtained from a pool of human donors in good health; the sample pools cells from several healthy donors. The CDR3 runs from the conserved cysteine through the conserved F or W. Each record gives: D gene, clone size, J gene, V gene, CDR3 DNA, CDR3 protein. The D gene is left open where the match is weak. Some rows mark clone size as missing; the rest say once, few, many or name a class of expanded clone.

TRBD2 | . | TRBJ2-7 | TRBV4-2 | TGTGCCAGCAGCCAAGAGGGACTAGAAGGTCGGGAGCAGTACTTC | CASSQEGLEGREQYF
. | . | TRBJ2-5 | TRBV2 | TGTGCCCTTCTTGCGGCTGAAAGGGAGACCCAGTACTTC | CALLAAERETQYF
TRBD2 | . | TRBJ2-1 | TRBV2 | TGTGCCAGCGGAGGACTAGCCTACAATGAGCAGTTCTTC | CASGGLAYNEQFF
. | . | TRBJ1-1 | TRBV7-6 | TGTGCCAGCAGCTTTGGGCTGGGGCCTAACACTGAAGCTTTCTTT | CASSFGLGPNTEAFF
TRBD1 | . | TRBJ2-1 | TRBV27 | TGTGCCAGCACCCTACTGGGGCTGGACAGGGGGCGCTTGAATGAGCAGTTCTTC | CASTLLGLDRGRLNEQFF
. | once | TRBJ1-1 | TRBV29-1 | TGCAGCTTCCTTTCCGGGACACCGAACACTGAAGCTTTCTTT | CSFLSGTPNTEAFF
. | . | TRBJ1-5 | TRBV6-5 | TGTGCCAGCAGTTTTGGACGAAATCAGCCCCAGCATTTT | CASSFGRNQPQHF
. | . | TRBJ1-1 | TRBV29-1 | TGCAGCGTTCGTAAGAACACTGAAGCTTTCTTT | CSVRKNTEAFF
. | . | TRBJ2-5 | TRBV29-1 | TGCAGCGTTCGACCGATCCAAGAGACCCAGTACTTC | CSVRPIQETQYF
TRBD2 | . | TRBJ2-7 | TRBV30 | TGTGCCTGGAGTCTGGCGGGAGGCTACGAGCAGTACTTC | CAWSLAGGYEQYF
TRBD2 | . | TRBJ2-1 | TRBV29-1 | TGCAGCGTTGCCGGACTAGCGGCCCACAATGAGCAGTTCTTC | CSVAGLAAHNEQFF
TRBD1 | . | TRBJ1-1 | TRBV6-5 | TGTGCCAGCAGTTACGCGGGACAGGGGGTAACTGAAGCTTTCTTT | CASSYAGQGVTEAFF
TRBD2 | . | TRBJ2-1 | TRBV2 | TGTGCCCTCATCCTAGCGGGGGGCAACAATGAGCAGTTCTTC | CALILAGGNNEQFF
TRBD2 | . | TRBJ2-1 | TRBV5-1 | TGCGCCAGCAGCTTGGTCGGACTAGCGGGAGTTAATGAGCAGTTCTTC | CASSLVGLAGVNEQFF
. | . | TRBJ1-1 | TRBV27 | TGTGCCAGCAGTCACGGACGGTTGAACACTGAAGCTTTCTTT | CASSHGRLNTEAFF
. | . | TRBJ2-7 | TRBV19 | TGTGCCAGTAGCAGTAGCGGCCTATACGAGCAGTACTTC | CASSSSGLYEQYF
. | . | TRBJ2-5 | TRBV12-3/TRBV12-4 | TGTGCCAGCACTCGGGCAGGATCAGAGGCCCAGTACTTC | CASTRAGSEAQYF
. | . | TRBJ1-1 | TRBV6-6 | TGTGCCAGTTCCCGACCCACCAACACTGAAGCTTTCTTT | CASSRPTNTEAFF
. | . | TRBJ1-1 | TRBV29-1 | TGCAGCGTTGTGAGAGTCATGAACACTGAAGCTTTCTTT | CSVVRVMNTEAFF
TRBD1 | few | TRBJ2-6 | TRBV12-3/TRBV12-4 | TGTGCCAGCAGTTCTCGGACAGGAGTCCTGACTTTC | CASSSRTGVLTF
TRBD2 | . | TRBJ2-7 | TRBV19 | TGTGCCAGTGGCCTAGGGCGGGAGGGCTACGAGCAGTACTTC | CASGLGREGYEQYF
. | . | TRBJ1-1 | TRBV19 | TGTGCCAGTAGTCCAGGGGTTCCTAACACTGAAGCTTTCTTT | CASSPGVPNTEAFF
. | once | TRBJ1-6 | TRBV30 | TGTGCCTGGAGCCCTCCCCCCAGGTATAATTCACCCCTCCACTTT | CAWSPPPRYNSPLHF
. | . | TRBJ2-3 | TRBV19 | TGTGCCAGTAATGGCGGCACAGATACGCAGTATTTT | CASNGGTDTQYF
. | . | TRBJ2-7 | TRBV19 | TGTGCCAGTAGTATCCCAGGATCCTACGAGCAGTACTTC | CASSIPGSYEQYF
TRBD2 | . | TRBJ2-1 | TRBV29-1 | TGCAGCGTGGGTGGTTTAGCGGGAGGACTCTCCTACAATGAGCAGTTCTTC | CSVGGLAGGLSYNEQFF
TRBD2 | . | TRBJ2-7 | TRBV27 | TGTGCCAGCAGGTTAATAGCGGGAGGTTCCCCCTACGAGCAGTACTTC | CASRLIAGGSPYEQYF
TRBD1 | few | TRBJ1-5 | TRBV29-1 | TGCAGCGTTTGGGCAGGGGGCAGCCAGCCCCAGCATTTT | CSVWAGGSQPQHF
. | . | TRBJ1-1 | TRBV12-5 | TGTGCTAGTGGTAGGGGACGGAAAGGGGAGGTAAACACTGAAGCTTTCTTT | CASGRGRKGEVNTEAFF
. | . | TRBJ1-2 | TRBV30 | TGTGCCTGCAGGACCAGAGCTAACTATGGCTACACCTTC | CACRTRANYGYTF
. | . | TRBJ1-5 | TRBV19 | TGTGCCAGTAGACAAACCGACATAAGCAATCACCCCCAGCATTTT | CASRQTDISNHPQHF
TRBD1 | . | TRBJ2-7 | TRBV19 | TGTGTCAGTACCGCCGGGACAGGGGGATTTGCGCAGTACTTC | CVSTAGTGGFAQYF
. | . | TRBJ1-1 | TRBV11-2 | TGTGCCAGCAGCGGAGATTCGAACACTGAAGCTTTCTTT | CASSGDSNTEAFF
. | . | TRBJ1-1 | TRBV29-1 | TGCAGCGTAAGACAGAGCCCCGATCGGCCTTTCTTT | CSVRQSPDRPFF
. | once | TRBJ2-1 | TRBV27 | TGTGCCAGCAGTTTAAATCAGGACCGGGGCAATGAGCAGTTCTTC | CASSLNQDRGNEQFF
TRBD2 | . | TRBJ2-7 | TRBV20-1 | TGCAGTGCTAGGGATCCCTCTAGCGGGAGAGGTTACGAGCAGTACTTC | CSARDPSSGRGYEQYF
TRBD1 | . | TRBJ2-7 | TRBV6-2/TRBV6-3 | TGTGCCAGCAGTTACTCGACCGGGACAGGGATGTACGAGCAGTACTTC | CASSYSTGTGMYEQYF
. | . | TRBJ1-3 | TRBV15 | TGTGCCACCAGCAGTGACAGGGGAAACACCATATATTTT | CATSSDRGNTIYF
TRBD2 | . | TRBJ2-7 | TRBV20-1 | TGCAGTGCTAGAGAGGAGACTAGCGGGGCCTATGAGCAGTACTTC | CSAREETSGAYEQYF
. | . | TRBJ2-3 | TRBV29-1 | TGCAGCGTTGAAGCTGGGCCACCTGGGGATACGCAGTATTTT | CSVEAGPPGDTQYF
TRBD1 | . | TRBJ2-5 | TRBV6-5 | TGTGCCAGCAGTTACTCGTGGGACAGGGAAGAAGAGACCCAGTACTTC | CASSYSWDREEETQYF
. | few | TRBJ2-1 | TRBV29-1 | TGCAGCGTTGAAGAGGGGTGGGGACGTATCAATGAGCAGTTCTTC | CSVEEGWGRINEQFF
. | few | TRBJ1-2 | TRBV27 | TGTGCCAGCAGTTTCGGACAGTCCTATGGCTACACCTTC | CASSFGQSYGYTF
. | . | TRBJ2-7 | TRBV6-5 | TGTGCCAGCAGGCCGACATTCTACGAGCAGTACTTC | CASRPTFYEQYF
. | . | TRBJ2-7 | TRBV5-1 | TGCGCCAGCAGCTTGGACAGTCCCTACGAGCAGTACTTC | CASSLDSPYEQYF
. | . | TRBJ1-1 | TRBV6-1 | TGTGCCAGCAGTCCCCGGACGAGCCTTGGAACTGAAGCTTTCTTT | CASSPRTSLGTEAFF
. | . | TRBJ2-5 | TRBV6-2/TRBV6-3 | TGTGCCAGCAGTTACTCGACCTCCTGGTTCCCAGAGACCCAGTACTTC | CASSYSTSWFPETQYF
. | . | TRBJ2-1 | TRBV6-5 | TGTGCCAGCAGAGAACAGGCTCGATACAATGAGCAGTTCTTC | CASREQARYNEQFF
. | . | TRBJ1-6 | TRBV30 | TGTGCCTGGAGTGTCCGACTCACGGGCTCACCCCTCCACTTT | CAWSVRLTGSPLHF
TRBD1 | . | TRBJ1-2 | TRBV29-1 | TGCAGCGACAATAACAGGGGGGCTAACTATGGCTACACCTTC | CSDNNRGANYGYTF
. | . | TRBJ2-7 | TRBV19 | TGTGCCAGCACCGGATATTCCTACGAGCAGTACTTC | CASTGYSYEQYF
TRBD1 | . | TRBJ2-1 | TRBV10-3 | TGTGCCGTCATGCCCACCGGGACAGGGAACAATGAGCAGTTCTTC | CAVMPTGTGNNEQFF
TRBD1 | . | TRBJ1-2 | TRBV6-5 | TGTGCCAGCAGCCAGGGGGTCTATGGCTACACCTTC | CASSQGVYGYTF
. | once | TRBJ2-2 | TRBV6-2/TRBV6-3 | TGTGCCAGCACCAAAGTTGGCCCCGGGGAGCTGTTTTTT | CASTKVGPGELFF
TRBD2 | . | TRBJ2-1 | TRBV20-1 | TGCAGTGCTCTTAGCGGGAGGAGGAAAAATGAGCAGTTCTTC | CSALSGRRKNEQFF